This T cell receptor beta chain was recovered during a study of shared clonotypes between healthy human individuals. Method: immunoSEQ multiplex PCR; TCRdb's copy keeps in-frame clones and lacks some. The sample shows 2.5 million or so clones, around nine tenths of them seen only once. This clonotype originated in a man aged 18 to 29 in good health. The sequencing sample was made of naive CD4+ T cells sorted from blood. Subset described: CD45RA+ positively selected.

The CDR3 protein is CASGLVPLAGDTQYF. The CDR3, as DNA: TGTGCTAGTGGTTTGGTACCACTAGCTGGAGATACGCAGTATTTT. The chain employs TRBV12-5 and TRBJ2-3; a weak D match, TRBD2 (6 bases). The CDR3 spans 15 residues. Trimming left V 0 bases short and J 5 bases short, with 12 bases between. CDR1 is LGHNT, CDR2 FRNRAP, per germline.